The source of this T cell receptor (beta chain) is a study of blood T cell repertoires in COVID-19. This clone showed up just once. CDR3 length: 15 amino acids. Losses at the gene ends were 6 bases for V and 4 bases for J; bases not matched to a gene: 11. Germline V lookup: CDR1 SGHRS, CDR2 YFSETQ. The repertoire was sequenced with immunoSEQ multiplex PCR; TCRdb's copy has only in-frame clones and lacks some. This sample yields roughly 220,000 clones, of which 84% are seen a single time; 20% belongs to the top ten. The sample consisted of peripheral blood. The receptor's source is a man younger than 45 with active or convalescent COVID-19. The chain links TRBV5-1 to TRBJ2-7, with 9 bases aligning to TRBD2. CDR3 nucleotides: TGCGCCAGCACCGCGGGGGCTAGCGGGATGTACGAGCAGTACTTC. Translation: CASTAGASGMYEQYF. Looking up the rest from reference TRBV5-1 and TRBJ2-7 gives the full variable domain: KAGVTQTPRYLIKTRGQQVTLSCSPISGHRSVSWYQQTPGQGLQFLFEYFSETQRNKGNFPGRFSGRQFSNSRSEMNVSTLELGDSALYLCASTAGASGMYEQYFGPGTRLTVT.